These 5 T cell receptor beta chains were all obtained from the same sample, sequenced in a study of post-analysis software for immune sequencing data. Built from TCR beta cDNA, the libraries had unique molecular identifiers in them. TCRdb re-called the PCR reads through MiXCR, storing one row per CDR3 protein. Of 820,000 or so distinct CDR3 sequences detected, roughly 50% appear once; the ten largest clones hold 4.6%. Their antigens are not known. Study results and limitations: TRBV5-6, TRBV5-1 and TRBV20-1 were among roughly 5 TRBV segments more frequent in patients than controls.

The source material was blood. These TCRs come from a girl aged 5-17 years with multiple sclerosis.

This clonotype was picked up a small number of times. The chain joins TRBV15 to TRBJ2-7; D remains ambiguous. CDR1 LNHNV and CDR2 YYDKDF come from the germline V gene (reference sequence). Trimming took 3 bases from V and 3 from J, leaving 18 bases between them. The CDR3 consists of 16 residues. The CDR3 region is CATSSPAFSLSYEQYF. The DNA of the CDR3 is TGTGCCACCAGCAGTCCCGCCTTCTCTTTAAGCTACGAGCAGTACTTC.

This chain joins TRBV3-1 and TRBJ2-3, with 7 nucleotides matching TRBD2. The CDR3 has 15 residues. Germline V gene data show CDR1 as LGHDT and CDR2 as YNNKEL (reference sequence). Trimming at V came to 3 bases and at J to 1 base, leaving 4 bases not matched to a gene. CDR3 DNA: TGTGCCAGCAGCCATCCGGGGGGAGGCACAGATACGCAGTATTTT. This codes for CASSHPGGGTDTQYF.

About this clonotype itself: Its ends do not fully match the called genes, so a read error is possible. This chain links TRBV5-1 with TRBJ2-1; 12 nucleotides agree with TRBD2. The CDR3 consists of 20 residues. The germline gives CDR1 SGHRS, CDR2 YFSETQ. The CDR3, as DNA: TGCGTCAGCAGCTCTGAAACTAGCGGGAGGTCAAGGTTCCTTGTCCATGAGCAGTTCTTC. This codes for CVSSSETSGRSRFLVHEQFF.

This clonotype was picked up one time. This chain joins TRBV7-3 and TRBJ1-1, with TRBD1 matching over 8 bases. The CDR3 consists of 18 residues. CDR1 and CDR2 from the germline V gene are SGHTA and FQGTGA. With V trimmed by 5 bases and J by 0 bases, 14 bases remained unmatched. This CDR3 reads CASSPAPTGTGLNTEAFF. The CDR3 coding sequence is TGTGCCAGCAGCCCCGCACCTACCGGGACAGGATTGAACACTGAAGCTTTCTTT.

This chain links TRBV3-1 with TRBJ1-1; no clear D. V was shortened by 4 bases and J by 4 bases, with 16 bases between the two germline ends. CDR3 length equals 15 residues. Germline loops: CDR1 LGHDT, CDR2 YNNKEL (reference sequence). CDR3 in DNA: TGTGCCAGCAGCCGAGGACCCTTGGGAGGCACTGAAGCTTTCTTT. Translation: CASSRGPLGGTEAFF.